This T cell receptor beta chain was obtained from a study of cytomegalovirus exposure and HLA in healthy donors. General study findings and limits: The availability of immune exposure information extended only to CMV serostatus.

The CDR3 spans 14 residues. CDR1 is MNHNS, CDR2 SASEGT, per germline. The germline V and J ends were trimmed by 1 base and 9 bases, with 14 bases remaining between them. With respect to this clone: Antigen: not known.

The PCR contained 60 Vbeta and 13 Jbeta primers. Assay used: immunoSEQ multiplex PCR; TCRdb lists only in-frame clones, some missing. The profile shows about 120,000 clones, approximately 80% of them singletons. The clonotype was recovered from a young woman in good health and CMV-seronegative. Sample: PBMCs. The chain joins TRBV6-1 to TRBJ2-3, with D perhaps matching TRBD2 (6 bases). Here the CDR3 DNA reads TGTGCCAGCAGTGAAGGGACTAACCCTTGGACGCAGTATTTT. Translation gives CASSEGTNPWTQYF.